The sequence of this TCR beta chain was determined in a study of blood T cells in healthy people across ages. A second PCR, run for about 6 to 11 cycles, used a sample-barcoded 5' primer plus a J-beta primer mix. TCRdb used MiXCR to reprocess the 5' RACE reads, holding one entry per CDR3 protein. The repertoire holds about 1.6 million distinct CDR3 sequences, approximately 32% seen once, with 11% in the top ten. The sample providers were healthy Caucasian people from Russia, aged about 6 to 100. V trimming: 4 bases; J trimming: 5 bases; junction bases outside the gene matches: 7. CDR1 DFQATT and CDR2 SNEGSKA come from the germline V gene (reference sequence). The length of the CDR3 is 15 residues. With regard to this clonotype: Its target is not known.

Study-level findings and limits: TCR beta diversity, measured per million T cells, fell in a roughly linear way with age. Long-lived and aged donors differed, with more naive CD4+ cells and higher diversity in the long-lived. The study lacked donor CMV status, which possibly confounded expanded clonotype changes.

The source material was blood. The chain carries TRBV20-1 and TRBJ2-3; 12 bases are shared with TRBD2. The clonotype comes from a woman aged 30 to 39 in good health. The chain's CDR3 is CSATASGGAIDTQYF. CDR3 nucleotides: TGCAGTGCTACAGCTAGCGGGGGGGCTATAGATACGCAGTATTTT.